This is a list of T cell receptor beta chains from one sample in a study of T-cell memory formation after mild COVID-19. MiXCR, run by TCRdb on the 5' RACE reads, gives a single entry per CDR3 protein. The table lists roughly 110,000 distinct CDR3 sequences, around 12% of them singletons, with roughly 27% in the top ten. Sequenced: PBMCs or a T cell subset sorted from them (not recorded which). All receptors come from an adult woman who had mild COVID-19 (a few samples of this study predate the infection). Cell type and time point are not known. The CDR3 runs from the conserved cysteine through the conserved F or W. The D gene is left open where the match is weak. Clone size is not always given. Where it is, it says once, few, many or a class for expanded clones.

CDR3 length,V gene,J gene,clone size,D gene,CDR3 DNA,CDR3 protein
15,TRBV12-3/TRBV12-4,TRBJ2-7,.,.,TGTGCCAGCAGCTTGGGACCACGGGGAAACTACGAGCAGTACTTC,CASSLGPRGNYEQYF
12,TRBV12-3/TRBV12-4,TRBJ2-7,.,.,TGTGCCAGCAGGCTTGGTGTCTACGAGCAGTACTTC,CASRLGVYEQYF
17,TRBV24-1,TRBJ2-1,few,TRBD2,TGTGCCACCAGTGACCATAAGCGGGAGGAAGCCTACAATGAGCAGTTCTTC,CATSDHKREEAYNEQFF
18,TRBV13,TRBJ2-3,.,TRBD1,TGTGCCAGCAACTTTGCGGACTGGACAGGCCCGGGCACAGATACGCAGTATTTT,CASNFADWTGPGTDTQYF
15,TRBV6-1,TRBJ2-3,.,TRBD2,TGTGCCAGCAGTGAGACTAGCGGGGGGGCAGATACGCAGTATTTT,CASSETSGGADTQYF
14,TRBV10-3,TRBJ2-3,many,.,TGTGCCATCAGCGACAGGACAGGCACAGATACGCAGTATTTT,CAISDRTGTDTQYF
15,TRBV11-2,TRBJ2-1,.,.,TGTGCCAGCAGCCTTCAGGGCATCCCCTACAATGAGCAGTTCTTC,CASSLQGIPYNEQFF
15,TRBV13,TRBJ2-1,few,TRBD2,TGTGCCAGCAGCTCACGGACTAGCGGGAGGAATGAGCAGTTCTTC,CASSSRTSGRNEQFF
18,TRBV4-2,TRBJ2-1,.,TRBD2,TGTGCCAGCAGCCAAGTAGGGACTAGCGGGGGATCCTACAATGAGCAGTTCTTC,CASSQVGTSGGSYNEQFF
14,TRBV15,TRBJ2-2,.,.,TGTGCCACCTCAGAATTAGGGAACACCGGGGAGCTGTTTTTT,CATSELGNTGELFF
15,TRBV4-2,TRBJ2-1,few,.,TGTGCCAGCAGCCAATTTGGGGCCGAGGACAATGAGCAGTTCTTC,CASSQFGAEDNEQFF
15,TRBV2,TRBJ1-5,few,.,TGTGCCAGCAGTGAGAGACACGGGGGGGATCAGCCCCAGCATTTT,CASSERHGGDQPQHF
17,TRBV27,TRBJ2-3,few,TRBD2,TGTGCCAGCAGTTTATCGTTAAGACTAGCGGACACAGATACGCAGTATTTT,CASSLSLRLADTDTQYF
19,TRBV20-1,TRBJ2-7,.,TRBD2,TGCAGTGCTAGAGGGCGAGTGTCGGGACTAGCGGGAGGCAGCTACGAGCAGTACTTC,CSARGRVSGLAGGSYEQYF
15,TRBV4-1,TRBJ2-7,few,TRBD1,TGCGCCAGCAGCCAAGACCAGGGGGCCTCCTACGAGCAGTACTTC,CASSQDQGASYEQYF
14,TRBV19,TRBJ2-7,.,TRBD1,TGTGCCAGTAGTACCGGGACAGCCTCCTACGAGCAGTACTTC,CASSTGTASYEQYF
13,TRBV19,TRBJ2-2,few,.,TGTGCCAGTAGTATCCAGGGCCCCGGGGAGCTGTTTTTT,CASSIQGPGELFF
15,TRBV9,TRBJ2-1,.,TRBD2,TGTGCCAGCAGCGTAGAAGGGGACTACAATTTCGAGCAGTTCTTC,CASSVEGDYNFEQFF
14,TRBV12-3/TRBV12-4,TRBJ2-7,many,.,TGTGCCAGCAGTGCACTTTATGACAGCCACGAGCAGTACTTC,CASSALYDSHEQYF
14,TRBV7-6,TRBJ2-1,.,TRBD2,TGTGCCAGCAGCTTGGGCGGGGGGGCGAATGAGCAGTTCTTC,CASSLGGGANEQFF
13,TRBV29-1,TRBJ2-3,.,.,TGCAGCGTTCTGACACATAGCACAGATACGCAGTATTTT,CSVLTHSTDTQYF
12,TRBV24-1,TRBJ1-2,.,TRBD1,TGTGCCACCCAGACAGGGGAGTATGCCTACACCTTC,CATQTGEYAYTF
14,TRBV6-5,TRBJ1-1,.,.,TGTGCCAGCAGTTACTCAAGCAGGGACACTGAAGCTTTCTTT,CASSYSSRDTEAFF
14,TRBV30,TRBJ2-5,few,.,TGTGCCTGGAGTGATCTAGCTATCGGGGAGACCCAGTACTTC,CAWSDLAIGETQYF
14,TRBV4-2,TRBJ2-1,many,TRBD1,TGTGCCAGCAGCCAAGATCGGGAGGACAGGGGGCAGTTCTTC,CASSQDREDRGQFF
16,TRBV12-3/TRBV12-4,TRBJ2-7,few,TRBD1,TGTGCCAGCAGCCCGACGGGACAGGGTTACTCCTACGAGCAGTACTTC,CASSPTGQGYSYEQYF
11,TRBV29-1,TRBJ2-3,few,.,TGCAGCGTTGAGATGACAGATACGCAGTATTTT,CSVEMTDTQYF
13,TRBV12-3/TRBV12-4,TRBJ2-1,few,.,TGTGCCAGCAGTCTAGTGAGAATGAATGAGCAGTTCTTC,CASSLVRMNEQFF
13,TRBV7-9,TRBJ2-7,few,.,TGTGCCAGCAGCCCCGGACCGCTCTACGAGCAGTACTTC,CASSPGPLYEQYF
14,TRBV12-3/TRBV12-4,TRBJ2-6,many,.,TGTGCCAGCACTTTTGACTCCGGGGCCAACGTCCTGACTTTC,CASTFDSGANVLTF
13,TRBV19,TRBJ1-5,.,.,TGTGCCAGTAGTATGGGGTGGGGTCAGCCCCAGCATTTT,CASSMGWGQPQHF
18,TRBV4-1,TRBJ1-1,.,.,TGCGCCAGCAGCCAAGCCCCCCCCGGGACGGCTATGAACACTGAAGCTTTCTTT,CASSQAPPGTAMNTEAFF
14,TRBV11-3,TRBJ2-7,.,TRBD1,TGTGCCAGCAGCCCGAGGACAGGAATCGGGGAGCAGTACTTC,CASSPRTGIGEQYF
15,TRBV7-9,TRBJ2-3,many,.,TGTGCCAGCAGCTCCATAGGGGGGATCACAGATACGCAGTATTTT,CASSSIGGITDTQYF
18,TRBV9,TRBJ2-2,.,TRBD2,TGTGCCAGCAGCGCCAGGGGACTAGCGGGAGAATTTACCGGGGAGCTGTTTTTT,CASSARGLAGEFTGELFF
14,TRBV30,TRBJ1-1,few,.,TGTGCCTGGAGTCGCAGTCCGGGCAACACTGAAGCTTTCTTT,CAWSRSPGNTEAFF
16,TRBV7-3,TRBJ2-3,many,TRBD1,TGTGCCAGCAGCCCGGGGACAGGGGGCGCCACAGATACGCAGTATTTT,CASSPGTGGATDTQYF
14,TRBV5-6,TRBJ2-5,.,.,TGTGCCAGCAGCTTCGAAGGGGATCAAGAGACGCAGTACTTC,CASSFEGDQETQYF
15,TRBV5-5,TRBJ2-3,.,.,TGTGCCAGCAGCTTGGCGGGCACATTCACAGATACGCAGTATTTT,CASSLAGTFTDTQYF
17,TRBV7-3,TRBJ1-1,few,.,TGTGCCAGCAGCTCCCTGGATAACGCGGTTGAGAACACTGAAGCTTTCTTT,CASSSLDNAVENTEAFF
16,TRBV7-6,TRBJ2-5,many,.,TGTGCCAGCAGCTTAGCGTCGATTACTGTGATGGAGACCCAGTACTTC,CASSLASITVMETQYF
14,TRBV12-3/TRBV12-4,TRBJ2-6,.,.,TGTGCCAGCAGTACAGGGTCTGGGGCCAACGTCCTGACTTTC,CASSTGSGANVLTF
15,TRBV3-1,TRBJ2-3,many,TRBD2,TGTGCCAGCAGCCTAGCGGGAGTAGGCACAGATACGCAGTATTTT,CASSLAGVGTDTQYF